A single sample gave rise to the 5 T cell receptor beta chains below, sequenced in a study of neoadjuvant nivolumab and ipilimumab in lung cancer. Some clones are missing from TCRdb's copy, which holds only in-frame ones; the method was immunoSEQ multiplex PCR. The sample carries 39,000 or so clones, 85% to 90% recorded once. The specimen comprised peripheral blood, sampled before neoadjuvant nivolumab, alone or with ipilimumab. Receptors originate from an adult with non-small cell lung cancer.

The chain recombines TRBV18 with TRBJ2-7; 8 bases fit TRBD1. The CDR3 has 13 amino acids. Germline V lookup: CDR1 KGHSH, CDR2 LQKENI. V gave up 3 bases and J gave up 7 bases; unmatched junction bases: 5. CDR3 DNA sequence: TGTGCCAGCTCACCCAGGACAGGGTTAGAGCAGTACTTC. Its translation is CASSPRTGLEQYF.

The gene calls are TRBV7-6 and TRBJ1-1, with unresolved D. Germline CDR1 and CDR2: SGHVS and FNYEAQ. This CDR3 is built from 15 residues. Between the trimmed V and J ends, which lost 5 bases and 5 bases, there was a span of 18 bases. For the CDR3, the DNA is TGTGCCAGCAGCCCAAAACCGGATTCTTATACTGAAGCTTTCTTT. Translating it yields CASSPKPDSYTEAFF.

The J gene is TRBJ2-5, the V gene TRBV4-1; D might be TRBD1 (6 bases). The CDR3 covers 16 residues. Germline V lookup: CDR1 MGHRA, CDR2 YSYEKL. V gave up 4 bases and J gave up 1 base, with 16 bases separating them. DNA for the CDR3: TGCGCCAGCAGCCCCACGGGCCAAGGGGGCCAAGAGACCCAGTACTTC. This gives the protein CASSPTGQGGQETQYF.

This sequence joins TRBV27 and TRBJ2-6, with unresolved D. Deletions cut 8 bases from V and 0 bases from J, with 14 bases between. The germline V gene encodes CDR1 MNHEY and CDR2 SMNVEV (reference sequence). This CDR3 contains 16 residues. The CDR3 reads CASGPVGVSGANVLTF. Here the CDR3 DNA reads TGTGCCAGCGGCCCCGTTGGAGTCTCTGGGGCCAACGTCCTGACTTTC.

V is TRBV7-8 and J is TRBJ2-1, with 7 nucleotides matching TRBD2. Trimming took 5 bases from V and 0 from J; bases not matched to a gene: 10. The CDR3 contains 17 residues. Germline CDR1 SGHVS, CDR2 FQNEAQ. In nucleotides, the CDR3 is TGTGCCAGCAGCCGAGCAGGGACTACTGGCTCCTACAATGAGCAGTTCTTC. Its protein is CASSRAGTTGSYNEQFF.